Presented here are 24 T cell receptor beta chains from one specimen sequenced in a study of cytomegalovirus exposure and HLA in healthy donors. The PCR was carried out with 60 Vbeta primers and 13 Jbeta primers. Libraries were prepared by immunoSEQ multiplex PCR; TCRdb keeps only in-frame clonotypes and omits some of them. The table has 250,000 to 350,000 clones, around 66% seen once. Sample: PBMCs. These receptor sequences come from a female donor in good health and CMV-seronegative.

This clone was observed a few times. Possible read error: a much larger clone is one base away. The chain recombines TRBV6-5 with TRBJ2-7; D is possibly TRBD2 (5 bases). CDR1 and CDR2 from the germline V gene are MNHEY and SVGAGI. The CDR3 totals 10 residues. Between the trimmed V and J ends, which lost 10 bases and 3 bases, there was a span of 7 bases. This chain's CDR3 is CATGIYEQYF. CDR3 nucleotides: TGTGCCACCGGGATCTACGAGCAGTACTTC.

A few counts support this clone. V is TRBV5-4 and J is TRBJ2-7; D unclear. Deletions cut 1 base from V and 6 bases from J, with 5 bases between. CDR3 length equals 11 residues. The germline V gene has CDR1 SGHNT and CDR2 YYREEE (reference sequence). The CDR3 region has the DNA TGTGCCAGCAGCTTGACAACCGAGCAGTACTTC. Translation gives CASSLTTEQYF.

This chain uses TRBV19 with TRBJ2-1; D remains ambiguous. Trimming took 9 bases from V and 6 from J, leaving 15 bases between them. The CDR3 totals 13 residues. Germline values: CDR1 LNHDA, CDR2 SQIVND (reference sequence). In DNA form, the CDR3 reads TGTGCCAGCACCACGGGTTTTCGCAATGAGCAGTTCTTC. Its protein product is CASTTGFRNEQFF. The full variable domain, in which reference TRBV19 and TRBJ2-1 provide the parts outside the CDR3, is DGGITQSPKYLFRKEGQNVTLSCEQNLNHDAMYWYRQDPGQGLRLIYYSQIVNDFQKGDIAEGYSVSREKKESFPLTVTSAQKNPTAFYLCASTTGFRNEQFFGPGTRLTVL.

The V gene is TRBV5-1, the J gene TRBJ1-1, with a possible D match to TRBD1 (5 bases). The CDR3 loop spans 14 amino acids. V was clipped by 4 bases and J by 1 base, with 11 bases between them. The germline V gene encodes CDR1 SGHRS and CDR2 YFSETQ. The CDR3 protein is CASSLDIQNTEAFF. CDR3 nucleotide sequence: TGCGCCAGCAGCCTGGACATACAGAACACTGAAGCTTTCTTT. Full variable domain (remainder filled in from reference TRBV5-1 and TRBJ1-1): KAGVTQTPRYLIKTRGQQVTLSCSPISGHRSVSWYQQTPGQGLQFLFEYFSETQRNKGNFPGRFSGRQFSNSRSEMNVSTLELGDSALYLCASSLDIQNTEAFFGQGTRLTVV.

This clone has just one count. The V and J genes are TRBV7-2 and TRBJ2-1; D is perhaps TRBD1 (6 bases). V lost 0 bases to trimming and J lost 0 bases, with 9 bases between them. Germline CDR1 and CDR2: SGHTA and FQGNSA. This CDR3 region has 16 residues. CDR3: CASSLAGTLSYNEQFF. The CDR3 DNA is TGTGCCAGCAGCTTAGCCGGGACACTCTCCTACAATGAGCAGTTCTTC.

As DNA, the CDR3 is TGTGCCATCAGTGGCAGGGGGGACAATCAGCCCCAGCATTTT. This sequence encodes CAISGRGDNQPQHF. V gene TRBV10-3 combines with J gene TRBJ1-5; 7 positions agree with TRBD1. The CDR3 totals 14 residues. J gave up 3 bases and V 4 bases, and 3 bases lay outside the gene matches. The germline gives CDR1 ENHRY, CDR2 SYGVKD.

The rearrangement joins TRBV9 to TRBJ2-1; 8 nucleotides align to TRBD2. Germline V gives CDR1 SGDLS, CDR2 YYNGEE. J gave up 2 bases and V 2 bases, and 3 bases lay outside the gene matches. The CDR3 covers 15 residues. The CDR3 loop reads CASSVTSGAYNEQFF. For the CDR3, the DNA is TGTGCCAGCAGCGTCACTAGCGGCGCCTACAATGAGCAGTTCTTC.

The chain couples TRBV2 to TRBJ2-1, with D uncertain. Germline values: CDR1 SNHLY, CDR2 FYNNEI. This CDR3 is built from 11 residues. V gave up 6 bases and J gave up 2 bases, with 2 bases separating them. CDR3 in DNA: TGTGCCAGCAGCGCCTACAATGAGCAGTTCTTC. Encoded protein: CASSAYNEQFF.

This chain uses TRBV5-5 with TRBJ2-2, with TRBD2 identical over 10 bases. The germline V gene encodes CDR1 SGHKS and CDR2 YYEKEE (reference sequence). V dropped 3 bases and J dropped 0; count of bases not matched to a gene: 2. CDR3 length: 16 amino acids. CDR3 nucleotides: TGTGCCAGCAGCTGGCTAGCGGGAGCGAACACCGGGGAGCTGTTTTTT. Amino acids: CASSWLAGANTGELFF.

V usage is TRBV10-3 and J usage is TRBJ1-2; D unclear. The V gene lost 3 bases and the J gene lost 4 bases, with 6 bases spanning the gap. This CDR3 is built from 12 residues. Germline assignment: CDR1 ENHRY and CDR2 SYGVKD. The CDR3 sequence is CAISEEGYGYTF. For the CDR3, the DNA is TGTGCCATCAGTGAAGAGGGCTATGGCTACACCTTC.

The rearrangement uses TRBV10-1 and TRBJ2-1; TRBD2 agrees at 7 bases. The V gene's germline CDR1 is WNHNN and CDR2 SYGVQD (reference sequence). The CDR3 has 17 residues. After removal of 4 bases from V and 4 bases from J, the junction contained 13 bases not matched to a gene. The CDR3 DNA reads TGCGCCAGCAGTGCGAACGAGGGAGGGCCCCAGTACAATGAGCAGTTCTTC. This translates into CASSANEGGPQYNEQFF.

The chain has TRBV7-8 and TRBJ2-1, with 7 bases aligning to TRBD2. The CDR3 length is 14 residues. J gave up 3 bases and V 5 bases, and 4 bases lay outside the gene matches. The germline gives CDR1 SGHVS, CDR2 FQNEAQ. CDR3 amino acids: CASSPRDYYNEQFF. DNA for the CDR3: TGTGCCAGCAGCCCCCGGGACTACTACAATGAGCAGTTCTTC.

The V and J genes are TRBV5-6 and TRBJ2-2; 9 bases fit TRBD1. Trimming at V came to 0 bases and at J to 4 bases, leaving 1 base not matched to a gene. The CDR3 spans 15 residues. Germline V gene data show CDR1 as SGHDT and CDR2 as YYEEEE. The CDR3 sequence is CASSLDRGRTGELFF. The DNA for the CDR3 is TGTGCCAGCAGCTTGGACAGGGGGCGCACCGGGGAGCTGTTTTTT.

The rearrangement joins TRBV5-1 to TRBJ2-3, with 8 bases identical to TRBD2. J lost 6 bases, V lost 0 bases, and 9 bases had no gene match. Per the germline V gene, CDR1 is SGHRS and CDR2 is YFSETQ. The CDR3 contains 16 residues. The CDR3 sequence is CASSLELGGGPDTQYF. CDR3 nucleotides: TGCGCCAGCAGCTTGGAGTTAGGCGGGGGGCCGGATACGCAGTATTTT.

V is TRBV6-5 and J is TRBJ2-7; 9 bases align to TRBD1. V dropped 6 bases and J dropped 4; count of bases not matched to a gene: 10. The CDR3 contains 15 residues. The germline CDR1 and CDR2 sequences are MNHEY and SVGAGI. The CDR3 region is CASSRSRDRVYEQYF. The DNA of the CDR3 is TGTGCCAGCAGCCGTAGCCGGGACAGGGTTTACGAGCAGTACTTC.

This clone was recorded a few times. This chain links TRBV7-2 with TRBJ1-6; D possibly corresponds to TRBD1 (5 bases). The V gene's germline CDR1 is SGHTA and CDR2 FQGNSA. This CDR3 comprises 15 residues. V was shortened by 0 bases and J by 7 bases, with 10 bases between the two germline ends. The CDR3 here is CASSLALGANSPLHF. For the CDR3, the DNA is TGTGCCAGCAGCTTAGCGCTTGGGGCCAATTCACCCCTCCACTTT.

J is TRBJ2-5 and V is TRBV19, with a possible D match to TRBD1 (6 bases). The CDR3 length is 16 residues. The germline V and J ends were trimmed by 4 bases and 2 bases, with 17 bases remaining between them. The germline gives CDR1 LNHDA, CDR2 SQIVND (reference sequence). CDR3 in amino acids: CASSTRLTGRQETQYF. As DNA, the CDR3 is TGTGCCAGTAGTACGCGCCTCACAGGGCGTCAAGAGACCCAGTACTTC. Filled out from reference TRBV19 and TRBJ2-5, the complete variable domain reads DGGITQSPKYLFRKEGQNVTLSCEQNLNHDAMYWYRQDPGQGLRLIYYSQIVNDFQKGDIAEGYSVSREKKESFPLTVTSAQKNPTAFYLCASSTRLTGRQETQYFGPGTRLLVL.

The CDR3 protein is CASSLRQGYYEQYF. DNA for the CDR3: TGTGCCAGCAGCTTGAGGCAGGGGTATTACGAGCAGTACTTC. The chain recombines TRBV5-6 with TRBJ2-7; D perhaps matches TRBD1 (6 bases). This CDR3 is built from 14 residues. The germline gives CDR1 SGHDT, CDR2 YYEEEE. V was shortened by 1 base and J by 4 bases, with 12 bases between the two germline ends.

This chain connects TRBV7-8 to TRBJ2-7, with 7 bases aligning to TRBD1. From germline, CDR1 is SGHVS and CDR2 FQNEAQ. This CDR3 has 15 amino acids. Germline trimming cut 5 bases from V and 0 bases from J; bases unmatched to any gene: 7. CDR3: CASSDRDRSSYEQYF. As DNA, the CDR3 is TGTGCCAGCAGCGACCGGGACAGAAGCTCCTACGAGCAGTACTTC.

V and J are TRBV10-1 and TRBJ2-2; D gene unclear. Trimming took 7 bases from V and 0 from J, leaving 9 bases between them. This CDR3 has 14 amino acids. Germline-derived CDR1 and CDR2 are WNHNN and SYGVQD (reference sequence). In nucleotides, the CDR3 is TGCGCCAGCATGCGTGACTCGAACACCGGGGAGCTGTTTTTT. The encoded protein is CASMRDSNTGELFF.

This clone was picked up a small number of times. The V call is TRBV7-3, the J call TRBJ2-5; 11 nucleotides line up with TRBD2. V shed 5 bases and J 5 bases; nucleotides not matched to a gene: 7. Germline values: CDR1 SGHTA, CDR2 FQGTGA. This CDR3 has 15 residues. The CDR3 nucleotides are TGTGCCAGCAGCCAAACTAGCGGGGGCGGGGAGACCCAGTACTTC. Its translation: CASSQTSGGGETQYF.

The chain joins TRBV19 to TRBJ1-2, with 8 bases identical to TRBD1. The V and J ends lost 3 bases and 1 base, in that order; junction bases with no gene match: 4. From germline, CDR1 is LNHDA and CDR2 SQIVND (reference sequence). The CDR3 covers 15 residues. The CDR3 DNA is TGTGCCAGTAGTATCCGACAGGGGATTAACTATGGCTACACCTTC. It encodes CASSIRQGINYGYTF.

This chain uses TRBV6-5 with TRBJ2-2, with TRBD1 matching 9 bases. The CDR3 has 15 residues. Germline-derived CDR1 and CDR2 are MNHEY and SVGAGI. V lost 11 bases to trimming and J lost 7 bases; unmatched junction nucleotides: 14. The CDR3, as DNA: TGTGCCTCCGGACCTGGACAGGGGTTAGTCGGGGAGCTGTTTTTT. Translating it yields CASGPGQGLVGELFF.

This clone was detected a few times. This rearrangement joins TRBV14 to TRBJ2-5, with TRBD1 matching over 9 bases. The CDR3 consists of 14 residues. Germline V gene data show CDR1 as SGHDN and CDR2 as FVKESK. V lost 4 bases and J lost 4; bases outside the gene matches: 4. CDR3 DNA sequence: TGTGCCAGCAGCCGACAGGGGGGCCGAGAGACCCAGTACTTC. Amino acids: CASSRQGGRETQYF. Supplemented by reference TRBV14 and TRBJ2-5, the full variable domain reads EAGVTQFPSHSVIEKGQTVTLRCDPISGHDNLYWYRRVMGKEIKFLLHFVKESKQDESGMPNNRFLAERTGGTYSTLKVQPAELEDSGVYFCASSRQGGRETQYFGPGTRLLVL.